These 12 T cell receptor beta chains share one sample of origin, sequenced in a study of T-cell reconstitution after alpha-beta-depleted transplantation in children. As it was prepared, the TCRbeta library received unique molecular identifiers. TCRdb re-called the PCR reads with MiXCR, one entry per CDR3 protein. The repertoire includes 45,000 to 55,000 distinct CDR3 sequences, under 6% of them detected once, and 30% sits in the top ten. Source: PBMCs, mostly from graft donor cells, taken 60 days after TCRalphabeta/CD19-depleted stem cell transplant. Receptor source: a female patient between 2 and 15 years old who had a stem cell transplant for aplastic anemia, so the T cells may come from the graft donor.

This clonotype showed up many times. The chain recombines TRBV7-2 with TRBJ2-7, with TRBD1 matching over 7 bases. J lost 0 bases, V lost 1 base, and 3 bases had no gene match. The CDR3 runs to 15 residues. Looked up from germline, CDR1 is SGHTA and CDR2 is FQGNSA. CDR3 nucleotides: TGTGCCAGCAGCTTAGACAGGGGCCCCTCCTACGAGCAGTACTTC. This gives the protein CASSLDRGPSYEQYF.

This clonotype has ten or more counts. The rearrangement links TRBV20-1 to TRBJ2-4, with unresolved D. Trimming pared 6 bases from V and 6 bases from J, leaving 9 bases between. The CDR3 has 11 residues. CDR1 and CDR2 (germline): DFQATT, SNEGSKA (reference sequence). This CDR3 reads CSADLINIQYF. CDR3 DNA: TGCAGTGCCGACCTAATAAACATTCAGTACTTC.

This clonotype was seen repeatedly, ten times or more. The chain uses TRBV10-3 and TRBJ2-5; no reliable D call. This CDR3 has 14 amino acids. The germline V and J ends were trimmed by 3 bases and 3 bases, with 11 bases remaining between them. Germline assignment: CDR1 ENHRY and CDR2 SYGVKD. The DNA for the CDR3 is TGTGCCATCAGTGACCAGCGACGGGAAGAGACCCAGTACTTC. It yields the protein CAISDQRREETQYF.

The table lists this clonotype with many counts. The chain has TRBV20-1 and TRBJ2-3, with a possible D match to TRBD2 (7 bases). This CDR3 spans 13 amino acids. Germline lookup yields CDR1 DFQATT and CDR2 SNEGSKA (reference sequence). The CDR3 reads CSGGRGPTDTQYF. The CDR3 nucleotides read TGCAGCGGGGGGCGGGGGCCCACAGATACGCAGTATTTT.

This clonotype was observed a handful of times. V usage is TRBV3-1 and J usage is TRBJ2-4; D is uncertain. CDR3 length: 16 residues. CDR1 is LGHDT and CDR2 is YNNKEL in the germline V gene (reference sequence). The V end lost 3 bases, the J end lost 8 bases, and 20 bases lay between the germline ends. The CDR3 bases are TGTGCCAGCAGCCAGGGCCTCAATCAAGAAGAATACATTCAGTACTTC. This codes for CASSQGLNQEEYIQYF.

This clonotype came up many times. The rearrangement links TRBV5-1 to TRBJ2-5; 8 positions match TRBD1. This CDR3 is built from 15 residues. Trimming cost V 0 bases and J 5 bases; bases outside gene matches: 6. Germline values: CDR1 SGHRS, CDR2 YFSETQ. CDR3 loop: CASSLGTGTEETQYF. The CDR3, as DNA: TGCGCCAGCAGCTTGGGGACAGGGACTGAGGAGACCCAGTACTTC.

This clonotype was observed a few times. The chain employs TRBV5-4 and TRBJ2-2; 9 nucleotides line up with TRBD1. Germline V gives CDR1 SGHNT, CDR2 YYREEE (reference sequence). The CDR3 loop spans 15 amino acids. V was clipped by 4 bases and J by 4 bases; unmatched bases: 5. CDR3 nucleotides: TGTGCCAGCAGCGAAACAGGGGGCGCCACCGGGGAGCTGTTTTTT. Protein: CASSETGGATGELFF.

This clonotype was seen many times. The J gene is TRBJ1-5, the V gene TRBV12-3 or TRBV12-4, with 12 nucleotides matching TRBD1. V shed 3 bases, J shed 2 bases, and the junction held 8 bases outside the gene matches. The CDR3 extends over 18 amino acids. The CDR3 loop is CASSFIGTGGGGNQPQHF. The CDR3 DNA is TGTGCCAGCAGTTTCATTGGGACAGGGGGCGGGGGCAATCAGCCCCAGCATTTT.

The genes are TRBV2 and TRBJ2-7; perhaps TRBD1 as D (5 bases). The V and J ends lost 5 bases and 4 bases respectively, with 9 bases between them. The germline gives CDR1 SNHLY, CDR2 FYNNEI. CDR3 length equals 12 residues. CDR3 residues: CASSISGYEQYF. The DNA for the CDR3 is TGTGCCAGCAGTATCTCAGGGTACGAGCAGTACTTC.

Worth noting for this clonotype: It may be a read error: a sequence one base away is much more abundant. This chain links TRBV11-2 with TRBJ2-7, with a possible D match to TRBD1 (6 bases). Trimming stripped 2 bases from V and 7 bases from J, with 21 bases between. CDR3 length equals 16 residues. CDR1 and CDR2 (germline): SGHAT, FQNNGV. This CDR3 is CASSLRISHREREQYF. DNA for the CDR3: TGTGCCAGCAGCTTACGGATCTCCCACAGGGAAAGGGAGCAGTACTTC.

There are many counts of this clonotype. The chain employs TRBV7-2 and TRBJ2-2, with 7 nucleotides matching TRBD1. Trimming took 5 bases from V and 2 from J; bases not matched to a gene: 2. The CDR3 is 14 residues long. Per germline, CDR1 SGHTA and CDR2 FQGNSA. The CDR3 here is CASSRQGNTGELFF. The CDR3 nucleotides are TGTGCCAGCAGCCGACAGGGCAACACCGGGGAGCTGTTTTTT.

Ten or more counts support this clonotype. The chain joins TRBV29-1 to TRBJ2-5; 7 bases fit TRBD2. Per germline, CDR1 SQVTM and CDR2 ANQGSEA. Trimming cost V 5 bases and J 5 bases; bases outside gene matches: 11. The CDR3 consists of 14 residues. The CDR3 loop is CSVRRLAADETQYF. The CDR3 nucleotides read TGCAGCGTTAGGAGGCTAGCGGCTGATGAGACCCAGTACTTC. Full variable domain (outside the CDR3, taken from reference TRBV29-1 and TRBJ2-5): SAVISQKPSRDICQRGTSLTIQCQVDSQVTMMFWYRQQPGQSLTLIATANQGSEATYESGFVIDKFPISRPNLTFSTLTVSNMSPEDSSIYLCSVRRLAADETQYFGPGTRLLVL.